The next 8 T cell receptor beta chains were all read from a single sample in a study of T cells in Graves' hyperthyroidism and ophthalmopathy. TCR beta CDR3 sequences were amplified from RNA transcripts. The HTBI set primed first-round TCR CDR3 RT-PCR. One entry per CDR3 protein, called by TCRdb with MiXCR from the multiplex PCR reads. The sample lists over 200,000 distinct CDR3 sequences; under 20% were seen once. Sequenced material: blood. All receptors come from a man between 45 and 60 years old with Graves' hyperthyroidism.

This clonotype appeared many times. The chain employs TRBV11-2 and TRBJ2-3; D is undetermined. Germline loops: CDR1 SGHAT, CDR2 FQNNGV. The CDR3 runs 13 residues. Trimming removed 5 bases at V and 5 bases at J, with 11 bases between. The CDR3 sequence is CASSPRLGDTQYF. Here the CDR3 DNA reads TGTGCCAGCAGCCCGAGACTGGGAGATACGCAGTATTTT.

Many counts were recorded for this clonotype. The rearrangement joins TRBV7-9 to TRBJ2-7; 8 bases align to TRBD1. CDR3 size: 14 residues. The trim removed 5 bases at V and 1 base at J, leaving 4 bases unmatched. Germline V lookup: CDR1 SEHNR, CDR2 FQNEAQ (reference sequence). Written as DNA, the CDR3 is TGTGCCAGCAGCCCGCGGGACAGGTCCTACGAGCAGTACTTC. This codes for CASSPRDRSYEQYF.

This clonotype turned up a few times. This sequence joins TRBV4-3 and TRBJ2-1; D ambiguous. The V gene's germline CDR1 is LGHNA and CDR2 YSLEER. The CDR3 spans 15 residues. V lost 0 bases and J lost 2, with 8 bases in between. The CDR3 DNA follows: TGCGCCAGCAGCCAAGACCTAGGAACCTACAATGAGCAGTTCTTC. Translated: CASSQDLGTYNEQFF.

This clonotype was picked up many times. The CDR3 reads CASSLTQATYEQYF. CDR3 DNA: TGTGCCAGCAGTTTGACCCAGGCTACCTACGAGCAGTACTTC. The chain carries TRBV28 and TRBJ2-7; D not certain. CDR3 length equals 14 residues. From germline, CDR1 is MDHEN and CDR2 SYDVKM. The V end lost 3 bases, the J end lost 2 bases, and 11 bases lay between the germline ends.

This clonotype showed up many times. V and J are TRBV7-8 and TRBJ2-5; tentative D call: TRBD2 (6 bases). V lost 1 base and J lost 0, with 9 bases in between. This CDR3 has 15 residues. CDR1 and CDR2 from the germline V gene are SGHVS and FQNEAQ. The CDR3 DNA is TGTGCCAGCAGCTTAGTCCGGGACTACCAAGAGACCCAGTACTTC. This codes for CASSLVRDYQETQYF. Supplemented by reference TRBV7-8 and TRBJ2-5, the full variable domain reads GAGVSQSPRYKVAKRGQDVALRCDPISGHVSLFWYQQALGQGPEFLTYFQNEAQLDKSGLPSDRFFAERPEGSVSTLKIQRTQQEDSAVYLCASSLVRDYQETQYFGPGTRLLVL.

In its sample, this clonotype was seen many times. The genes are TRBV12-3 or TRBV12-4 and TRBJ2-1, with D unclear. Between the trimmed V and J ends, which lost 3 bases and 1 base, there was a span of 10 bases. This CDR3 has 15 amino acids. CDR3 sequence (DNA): TGTGCCAGCAGTTTTGACGACACATCCTACAATGAGCAGTTCTTC. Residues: CASSFDDTSYNEQFF.

CDR3 sequence (DNA): TGTGCTAGTGGTCGTTACGATGAGCAGTTCTTC. It translates to CASGRYDEQFF. This sequence joins TRBV12-5 and TRBJ2-1; D is unresolved. Trimming shortened V by 5 bases and J by 8 bases, and 7 bases separated the two germline ends. The CDR3 runs to 11 residues. Looked up from germline, CDR1 is LGHNT and CDR2 is FRNRAP.

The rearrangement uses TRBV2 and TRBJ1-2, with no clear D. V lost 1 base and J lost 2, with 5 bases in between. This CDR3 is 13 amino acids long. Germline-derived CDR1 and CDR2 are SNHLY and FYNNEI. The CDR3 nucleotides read TGTGCCAGCAGTGAAGGTCAGAACTATGGCTACACCTTC. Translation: CASSEGQNYGYTF.